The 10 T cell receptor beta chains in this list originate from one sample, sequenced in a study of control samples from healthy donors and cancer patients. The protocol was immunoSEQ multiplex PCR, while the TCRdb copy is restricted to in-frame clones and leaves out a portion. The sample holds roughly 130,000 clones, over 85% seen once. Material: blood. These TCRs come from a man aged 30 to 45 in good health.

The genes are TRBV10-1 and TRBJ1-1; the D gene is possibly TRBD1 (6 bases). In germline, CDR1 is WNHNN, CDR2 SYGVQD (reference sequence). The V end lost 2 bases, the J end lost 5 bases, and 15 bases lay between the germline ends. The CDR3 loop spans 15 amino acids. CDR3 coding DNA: TGCGCCAGCAGTGAGGGATACAAACAGGGAACTGAAGCTTTCTTT. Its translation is CASSEGYKQGTEAFF.

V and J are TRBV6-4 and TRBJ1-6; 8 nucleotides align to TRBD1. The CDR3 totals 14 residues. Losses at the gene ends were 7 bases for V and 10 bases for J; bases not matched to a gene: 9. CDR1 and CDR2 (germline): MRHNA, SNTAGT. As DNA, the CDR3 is TGTGCCAGCACCCCGACAGGGGCTGAATCACCCCTCCACTTT. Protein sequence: CASTPTGAESPLHF.

CDR3 coding DNA: TGTGCCAGCAGGCCCCGGGGTCGGGGTACGCAGTATTTT. It specifies CASRPRGRGTQYF. This chain uses TRBV25-1 with TRBJ2-3, with a tentative D call TRBD2 (5 bases). Germline loops: CDR1 MGHDK, CDR2 SYGVNS. V lost 6 bases and J lost 8, with 15 bases in between. There are 13 residues in the CDR3.

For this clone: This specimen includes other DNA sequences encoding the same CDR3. The CDR3 spells CASSRLDRVGNQPQHF. The DNA for the CDR3 is TGTGCCAGCAGTCGCCTCGACAGGGTGGGTAATCAGCCCCAGCATTTT. V gene TRBV28 combines with J gene TRBJ1-5; 7 bases align to TRBD1. V was clipped by 5 bases and J by 4 bases; unmatched bases: 11. Germline V CDR1 and CDR2: MDHEN, SYDVKM. The CDR3 consists of 16 residues.

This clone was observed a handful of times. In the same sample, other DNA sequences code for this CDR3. The CDR3, as DNA: TGTGCCAGCAGCTTGCGGACAGGGAGTGGAAACACCATATATTTT. As protein: CASSLRTGSGNTIYF. V is TRBV5-8 and J is TRBJ1-3, with TRBD1 matching 8 bases. Germline-derived CDR1 and CDR2 are SGHTS and YDEGEE. V gave up 1 base and J gave up 3 bases; unmatched junction bases: 3. The CDR3 is 15 amino acids.

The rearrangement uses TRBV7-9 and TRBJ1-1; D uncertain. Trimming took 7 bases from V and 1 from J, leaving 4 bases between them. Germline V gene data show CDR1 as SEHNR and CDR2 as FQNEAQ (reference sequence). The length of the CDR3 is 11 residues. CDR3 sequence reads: CASTANTEAFF. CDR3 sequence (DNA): TGTGCCAGCACGGCGAACACTGAAGCTTTCTTT.

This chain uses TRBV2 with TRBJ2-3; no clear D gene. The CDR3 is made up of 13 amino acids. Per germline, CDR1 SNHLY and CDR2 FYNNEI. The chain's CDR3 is CARTKGIEDTQYF. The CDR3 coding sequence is TGTGCTCGCACGAAAGGGATCGAAGATACGCAGTATTTT. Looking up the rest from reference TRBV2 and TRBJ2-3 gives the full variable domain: EPEVTQTPSHQVTQMGQEVILRCVPISNHLYFYWYRQILGQKVEFLVSFYNNEISEKSEIFDDQFSVERPDGSNFTLKIRSTKLEDSAMYFCARTKGIEDTQYFGPGTRLTVL.

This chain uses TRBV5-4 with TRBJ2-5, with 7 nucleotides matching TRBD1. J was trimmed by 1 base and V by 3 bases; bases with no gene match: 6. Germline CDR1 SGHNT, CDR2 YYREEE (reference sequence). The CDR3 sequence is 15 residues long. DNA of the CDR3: TGTGCCAGCAGCTCTGCACAGGGGCTCCAAGAGACCCAGTACTTC. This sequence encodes CASSSAQGLQETQYF.

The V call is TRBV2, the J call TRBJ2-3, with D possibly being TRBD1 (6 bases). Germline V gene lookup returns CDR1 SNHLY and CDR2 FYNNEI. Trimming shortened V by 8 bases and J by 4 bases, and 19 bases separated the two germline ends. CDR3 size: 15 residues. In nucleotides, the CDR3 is TGTGCCAGCCATATGGGTGGGGGCAGGGCAGATACGCAGTATTTT. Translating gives CASHMGGGRADTQYF.

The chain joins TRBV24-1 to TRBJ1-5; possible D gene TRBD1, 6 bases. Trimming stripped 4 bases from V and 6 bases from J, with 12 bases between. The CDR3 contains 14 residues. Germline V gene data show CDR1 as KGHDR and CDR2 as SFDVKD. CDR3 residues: CATSEPGAGQPQHF. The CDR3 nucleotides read TGTGCCACCAGTGAGCCGGGGGCTGGTCAGCCCCAGCATTTT.